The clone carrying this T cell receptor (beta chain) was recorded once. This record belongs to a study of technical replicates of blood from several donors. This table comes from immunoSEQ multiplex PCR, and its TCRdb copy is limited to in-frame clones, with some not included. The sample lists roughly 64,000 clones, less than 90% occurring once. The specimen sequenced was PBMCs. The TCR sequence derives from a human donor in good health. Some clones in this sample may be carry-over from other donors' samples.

CDR3 nucleotides: TGCAGCGTCATAAGGAAGACAGGGGGCGCAAAGGGCTACACCTTC. Amino acid sequence: CSVIRKTGGAKGYTF. This chain uses TRBV29-1 with TRBJ1-2; TRBD1 aligns across 10 bases. Germline assignment: CDR1 SQVTM and CDR2 ANQGSEA. The CDR3 spans 15 residues. Trimming removed 6 bases from V and 8 bases from J; junction bases left unmatched: 15.